The sequence of this T cell receptor beta chain was determined in a study of T cells after yellow fever vaccination. Study-wide points: The secondary response was weaker, and its peak arrived faster, on day 5 versus 15. Abundant clonotypes from the bulk population could get into FACS-sorted repertoires as contaminants.

V dropped 7 bases and J dropped 7 bases, with 13 bases sitting between them. The CDR3 consists of 12 residues. In TCRdb, the 5' RACE reads were re-called with MiXCR into one record per CDR3 protein. The sample includes around 150,000 distinct CDR3 sequences, 6% to 7.5% of them seen just once. This clonotype appeared a few times. What it binds is unknown. This sample comprised CD4+ T cells sorted from PBMCs, obtained about 5 days after the first yellow fever vaccination. The genes are TRBV12-3 or TRBV12-4 and TRBJ1-2, with D perhaps TRBD1 (5 bases). The receptor comes from a man between 18 and 29 years old who received the YFV17D yellow fever vaccine. The CDR3 DNA is TGTGCCAGCACCTCCAGGGTTAGTGGCTACACCTTC. It is translated as CASTSRVSGYTF.